These 21 T cell receptor beta chains share one sample of origin, sequenced in a study of T cells in tumors after PD-1 blockade. Clones were read by immunoSEQ multiplex PCR, and TCRdb kept only the in-frame ones, dropping some. The sample includes tens of thousands of clones, roughly 75% of them seen just once. This specimen was PBMCs, taken before anti-PD-1 treatment. These TCRs come from a human donor with basal cell carcinoma.

The chain joins TRBV15 to TRBJ2-5; 12 nucleotides line up with TRBD2. V trimming: 5 bases; J trimming: 4 bases; junction bases outside the gene matches: 8. Germline CDR1 LNHNV, CDR2 YYDKDF (reference sequence). The CDR3 runs to 16 residues. The CDR3 sequence: CATSHLAGGLVETQYF. The CDR3 DNA is TGTGCCACCAGCCACCTAGCGGGGGGGCTCGTAGAGACCCAGTACTTC.

This clone showed up just once. V and J are TRBV27 and TRBJ1-5; D might be TRBD1 (6 bases). The V and J ends lost 9 bases and 6 bases respectively, with 21 bases between them. The germline V gene encodes CDR1 MNHEY and CDR2 SMNVEV (reference sequence). The CDR3 totals 15 residues. The CDR3 protein is CASERQAVWSQPQHF. CDR3 coding DNA: TGTGCCAGTGAGAGACAGGCAGTTTGGAGTCAGCCCCAGCATTTT.

This clone has just one count. V gene TRBV30 combines with J gene TRBJ2-7, with D possibly TRBD2 on 7 matching bases. The CDR3 is made up of 12 amino acids. V was pared by 7 bases and J by 2 bases, with 12 bases between. Per germline, CDR1 GTSNPN and CDR2 SVGIG (reference sequence). The CDR3 loop reads CALRGGAYEQYF. The DNA of the CDR3 is TGTGCCTTGAGAGGGGGGGCCTACGAGCAGTACTTC.

The chain recombines TRBV5-1 with TRBJ2-5; D tentatively fits TRBD1 or TRBD2 (5 bases each). The germline CDR1 and CDR2 sequences are SGHRS and YFSETQ. This CDR3 is built from 15 residues. V dropped 0 bases and J dropped 0 bases, with 9 bases sitting between them. The DNA of the CDR3 is TGCGCCAGCAGCTTGGGGGGACGAGACCAAGAGACCCAGTACTTC. Amino acids: CASSLGGRDQETQYF.

This clone was counted once. The genes are TRBV5-5 and TRBJ1-2; D gene uncertain. The V end lost 5 bases, the J end lost 7 bases, and 15 bases lay between the germline ends. Germline V gene lookup returns CDR1 SGHKS and CDR2 YYEKEE (reference sequence). CDR3 length: 13 residues. Here the CDR3 reads CASSQNNGAGYTF. The CDR3 nucleotides read TGTGCCAGCAGTCAAAATAATGGTGCTGGCTACACCTTC. Combining the CDR3 with reference TRBV5-5 and TRBJ1-2 gives the whole variable domain DAGVTQSPTHLIKTRGQQVTLRCSPISGHKSVSWYQQVLGQGPQFIFQYYEKEERGRGNFPDRFSARQFPNYSSELNVNALLLGDSALYLCASSQNNGAGYTFGSGTRLTVV.

CDR3 sequence (DNA): TGTGCCAGCAGCCAGAGTGTGGGTTTGGGCACAGATACGCAGTATTTT. Its protein product is CASSQSVGLGTDTQYF. The V call is TRBV3-1 (or the pseudogene TRBV3-2), the J call TRBJ2-3; D uncertain. Per the germline V gene, CDR1 is LGHDT and CDR2 is YNNKEL (reference sequence). This CDR3 is 16 amino acids long. Trimming took 3 bases from V and 1 from J, leaving 14 bases between them.

The chain links TRBV27 to TRBJ1-5, with 9 bases identical to TRBD1. The CDR3 has 16 residues. With 6 bases clipped from V and 0 bases from J, the junction kept 6 bases outside the gene matches. Germline CDR1 is MNHEY and CDR2 is SMNVEV (reference sequence). CDR3 nucleotide sequence: TGTGCCAGCAGGTCACAGGGGGCTCTTAGCAATCAGCCCCAGCATTTT. This encodes CASRSQGALSNQPQHF.

This clone was observed a single time. The rearrangement links TRBV5-4 to TRBJ2-2; TRBD1 might be the D (6 bases). Germline values: CDR1 SGHNT, CDR2 YYREEE (reference sequence). Trimming pared 2 bases from V and 0 bases from J, leaving 11 bases between. The CDR3 runs to 16 residues. As DNA, the CDR3 is TGTGCCAGCAGCTTCGAACAGGGCCCGAACACCGGGGAGCTGTTTTTT. This translates into CASSFEQGPNTGELFF.

This chain connects TRBV4-1 to TRBJ1-2; 8 positions agree with TRBD1. CDR3 length: 16 residues. In germline, CDR1 is MGHRA, CDR2 YSYEKL. Trimming removed 5 bases from V and 4 bases from J; junction bases left unmatched: 12. This chain's CDR3 is CASSSPGQAPAYGYTF. For the CDR3, the DNA is TGCGCCAGCAGCAGTCCGGGACAGGCCCCGGCCTATGGCTACACCTTC.

The chain combines TRBV7-9 with TRBJ1-4; D possibly corresponds to TRBD1 (5 bases). Germline CDR1 reads SEHNR; CDR2 reads FQNEAQ (reference sequence). This CDR3 is built from 15 residues. Trimming cost V 3 bases and J 6 bases, with 14 bases left between them. CDR3 loop: CASSFSRGWDEKLFF. The CDR3 DNA reads as TGTGCCAGCAGCTTCTCTAGGGGATGGGATGAAAAACTGTTTTTT.

The gene calls are TRBV19 and TRBJ1-5; 10 positions match TRBD1. Germline CDR1 and CDR2: LNHDA and SQIVND (reference sequence). Trimming took 3 bases from V and 0 from J; bases not matched to a gene: 11. This CDR3 has 19 amino acids. CDR3 sequence: CASSIIRGQGRYSNQPQHF. DNA of the CDR3: TGTGCCAGTAGTATTATCAGGGGACAGGGGAGATATAGCAATCAGCCCCAGCATTTT.

The chain combines TRBV19 with TRBJ1-1, with D tentatively TRBD1 (5 bases). Trimming pared 1 base from V and 1 base from J, leaving 13 bases between. Germline CDR1 is LNHDA and CDR2 is SQIVND (reference sequence). The CDR3 runs 16 residues. The CDR3 sequence is CASSIAGGERNTEAFF. CDR3 DNA: TGTGCCAGTAGTATAGCGGGGGGTGAAAGGAACACTGAAGCTTTCTTT.

This clone appeared a few times. CDR3 sequence: CASSMSGTNNQPQHF. CDR3 nucleotides: TGTGCCAGTAGTATGTCGGGGACGAACAATCAGCCCCAGCATTTT. The chain recombines TRBV19 with TRBJ1-5; a weak D match, TRBD1 (5 bases). Germline CDR1 is LNHDA and CDR2 is SQIVND (reference sequence). This CDR3 has 15 residues. V was cut by 3 bases and J by 3 bases, with 12 bases left in between.

The chain has TRBV7-9 and TRBJ1-1, with 8 nucleotides matching TRBD1. This CDR3 region has 15 residues. The ends lost 6 bases at V and 3 bases at J; junction bases unmatched: 9. Germline CDR1 is SEHNR and CDR2 is FQNEAQ (reference sequence). The CDR3 is CASRSTGGRDTEAFF. CDR3 coding DNA: TGTGCCAGCAGATCAACAGGGGGTAGGGACACTGAAGCTTTCTTT.

This rearrangement joins TRBV11-3 to TRBJ1-1, with D possibly TRBD1 on 5 matching bases. This CDR3 spans 14 amino acids. From germline, CDR1 is SGHNT and CDR2 YENEEA. V was shortened by 6 bases and J by 3 bases, with 14 bases between the two germline ends. The CDR3 here is CASSSGGDDTEAFF. Written as DNA, the CDR3 is TGTGCCAGCAGTTCGGGGGGGGACGACACTGAAGCTTTCTTT.

This clone was observed a handful of times. The genes are TRBV7-3 and TRBJ2-2, with TRBD2 matching 8 bases. Germline CDR1 is SGHTA and CDR2 is FQGTGA. The CDR3 is 16 residues long. Trimming removed 5 bases from V and 6 bases from J; junction bases left unmatched: 11. The CDR3 protein is CASSPRVAGLSGELFF. The CDR3 bases are TGTGCCAGCAGCCCCAGAGTAGCGGGGTTATCCGGGGAGCTGTTTTTT.

The chain has TRBV9 and TRBJ1-1; 8 bases align to TRBD1. The V segment lost 0 bases and the J segment 4 bases; nucleotides outside the gene matches: 5. Germline lookup yields CDR1 SGDLS and CDR2 YYNGEE. There are 15 residues in the CDR3. The CDR3 loop is CASSVVDRGGTEAFF. The CDR3 nucleotides read TGTGCCAGCAGCGTAGTCGACAGGGGTGGCACTGAAGCTTTCTTT.

This clone has a handful of counts. V usage is TRBV2 and J usage is TRBJ2-2; 9 bases are a match to TRBD2. The germline V gene encodes CDR1 SNHLY and CDR2 FYNNEI. The length of the CDR3 is 16 residues. V lost 6 bases, J lost 2 bases, and 7 bases stayed unmatched. CDR3 loop: CASRPAGGRNTGELFF. In DNA, the CDR3 is TGTGCCAGCAGGCCAGCGGGGGGCAGAAACACCGGGGAGCTGTTTTTT.

With regard to this clone: This same CDR3 is encoded by further DNA sequences in the sample. This chain connects TRBV25-1 to TRBJ2-7; TRBD2 matches at 7 bases. Germline lookup yields CDR1 MGHDK and CDR2 SYGVNS. The CDR3 consists of 15 residues. V shed 3 bases and J 0 bases; nucleotides not matched to a gene: 5. In nucleotides, the CDR3 is TGTGCCAGCAGTGATCCCGGCGGGAGCTCCTACGAGCAGTACTTC. Its translation is CASSDPGGSSYEQYF.

V usage is TRBV2 and J usage is TRBJ2-3, with 8 bases lining up with TRBD2. Germline loops: CDR1 SNHLY, CDR2 FYNNEI. Germline trimming cut 8 bases from V and 1 base from J; bases unmatched to any gene: 5. There are 14 residues in the CDR3. The CDR3 region is CASAQTSGTDTQYF. CDR3 DNA sequence: TGTGCCAGCGCCCAGACTAGCGGCACAGATACGCAGTATTTT.

The rearrangement joins TRBV6-1 to TRBJ1-5; D not certain. This CDR3 has 15 residues. The V end was cut by 2 bases, the J end by 0 bases, with 8 bases between. Germline V gene sequence: CDR1 MNHNS, CDR2 SASEGT. The DNA for the CDR3 is TGTGCCAGCAGTGAAATGGGCGGTAGCAATCAGCCCCAGCATTTT. This sequence encodes CASSEMGGSNQPQHF.